Below are 14 T cell receptor beta chains sequenced from a single sample in a study of PD-L1 blockade in urothelial cancer. Some clones are missing from TCRdb's copy, which holds only in-frame ones; the method was immunoSEQ multiplex PCR. The table shows more than 65,000 clones, with about 85% occurring only once. Sequenced material: PBMCs, taken around atezolizumab (anti-PD-L1) treatment. The receptors here all came from a woman aged 70-85 years with urothelial cancer.

The chain links TRBV7-6 to TRBJ2-1, with 9 positions matching TRBD2. J gave up 4 bases and V 1 base, and 5 bases lay outside the gene matches. The CDR3 is made up of 16 amino acids. Germline V gene data show CDR1 as SGHVS and CDR2 as FNYEAQ. For the CDR3, the DNA is TGTGCCAGCAGCTTAGGTTTCGCGGGGGGGTACAATGAGCAGTTCTTC. Translating gives CASSLGFAGGYNEQFF.

The CDR3 region is CASSLSGPNEQFF. Here the CDR3 DNA reads TGCGCCAGCAGCTTGTCTGGGCCCAATGAGCAGTTCTTC. This rearrangement joins TRBV5-1 to TRBJ2-1; D is unclear. Germline V gives CDR1 SGHRS, CDR2 YFSETQ. CDR3 length equals 13 residues. Trimming stripped 1 base from V and 6 bases from J, with 8 bases between.

This chain links TRBV18 with TRBJ2-1; D gene ambiguous. The CDR3 runs to 14 residues. Trimming left V 3 bases short and J 2 bases short, with 8 bases between. Germline V CDR1 and CDR2: KGHSH, LQKENI. The CDR3 reads CASSPASAYNEQFF. The CDR3 DNA reads TGTGCCAGCTCACCTGCCTCAGCCTACAATGAGCAGTTCTTC.

The chain employs TRBV2 and TRBJ1-1; 8 bases agree with TRBD1. Germline V gene data show CDR1 as SNHLY and CDR2 as FYNNEI. After removal of 2 bases from V and 5 bases from J, the junction contained 4 bases not matched to a gene. The CDR3 is made up of 14 amino acids. CDR3 DNA: TGTGCCAGCAGTGAATACCGACAGGGGACTGAAGCTTTCTTT. Protein sequence: CASSEYRQGTEAFF.

This rearrangement joins TRBV6-6 to TRBJ2-5; a weak D match, TRBD1 (6 bases). The V gene's germline CDR1 is MNHNY and CDR2 SVGAGI (reference sequence). The CDR3 has 14 amino acids. V dropped 4 bases and J dropped 5 bases, with 14 bases sitting between them. The CDR3 nucleotides read TGTGCCAGCAGTTCCCAGACAGGCCGGGAGACCCAGTACTTC. Translation gives CASSSQTGRETQYF.

The chain links TRBV28 to TRBJ2-7; tentative D call: TRBD1 (6 bases). Germline V lookup: CDR1 MDHEN, CDR2 SYDVKM. This CDR3 is 12 amino acids long. V was clipped by 5 bases and J by 4 bases, with 9 bases between them. This chain's CDR3 is CASSATGYEQYF. The DNA of the CDR3 is TGTGCCAGCAGTGCAACAGGGTACGAGCAGTACTTC.

This clone has a handful of counts. V gene TRBV18 combines with J gene TRBJ2-6; D is perhaps TRBD2 (5 bases). Per germline, CDR1 KGHSH and CDR2 LQKENI. V gave up 3 bases and J gave up 4 bases, with 13 bases separating them. CDR3 size: 16 residues. The CDR3 DNA follows: TGTGCCAGCTCACCGGTGGGATCGGGGGGGGCCAACGTCCTGACTTTC. Protein: CASSPVGSGGANVLTF.

The rearrangement uses TRBV6-5 and TRBJ2-5; possible D gene TRBD1, 5 bases. The germline gives CDR1 MNHEY, CDR2 SVGAGI. The V and J ends lost 4 bases and 5 bases respectively, with 11 bases between them. The CDR3 consists of 13 residues. The CDR3 nucleotides are TGTGCCAGCAGTTTTACTGCAGGGGAGACCCAGTACTTC. Amino acid sequence: CASSFTAGETQYF.

The rearrangement links TRBV18 to TRBJ2-5; 7 nucleotides align to TRBD2. CDR1 and CDR2 (germline): KGHSH, LQKENI. The CDR3 loop spans 15 amino acids. Trimming took 3 bases from V and 5 from J; bases not matched to a gene: 9. The CDR3 spells CASSPASGPPETQYF. Here the CDR3 DNA reads TGTGCCAGCTCACCGGCTAGCGGACCCCCGGAGACCCAGTACTTC. Drawing the rest from reference TRBV18 and TRBJ2-5, the complete variable domain is NAGVMQNPRHLVRRRGQEARLRCSPMKGHSHVYWYRQLPEEGLKFMVYLQKENIIDESGMPKERFSAEFPKEGPSILRIQQVVRGDSAAYFCASSPASGPPETQYFGPGTRLLVL.

The genes are TRBV9 and TRBJ2-3; possible D gene TRBD2, 6 bases. This CDR3 is built from 16 residues. V was pared by 0 bases and J by 2 bases, with 13 bases between. Germline V gene sequence: CDR1 SGDLS, CDR2 YYNGEE. Written as DNA, the CDR3 is TGTGCCAGCAGCGTAGGGGCTAGCGCCTCCACAGATACGCAGTATTTT. It yields the protein CASSVGASASTDTQYF.

The chain links TRBV5-1 to TRBJ2-7; TRBD2 matches at 9 bases. The CDR3 has 18 amino acids. Germline loops: CDR1 SGHRS, CDR2 YFSETQ. V lost 3 bases and J lost 0; bases outside the gene matches: 13. The CDR3, as DNA: TGCGCCAGCAGCTGGGGCCGGTTAGCGGGAGCGCTCTCCTACGAGCAGTACTTC. Translation gives CASSWGRLAGALSYEQYF.

The chain recombines TRBV5-1 with TRBJ2-7; a possible D gene is TRBD1 (6 bases). In germline, CDR1 is SGHRS, CDR2 YFSETQ. The V end was cut by 0 bases, the J end by 0 bases, with 13 bases between. The CDR3 covers 16 residues. CDR3 amino acids: CASSLALGTYSYEQYF. CDR3 sequence (DNA): TGCGCCAGCAGCTTGGCCTTAGGGACATACTCCTACGAGCAGTACTTC.

The chain combines TRBV7-6 with TRBJ1-4, with TRBD1 identical over 7 bases. The CDR3 loop spans 17 amino acids. Germline V gene lookup returns CDR1 SGHVS and CDR2 FNYEAQ. Trimming at V came to 2 bases and at J to 7 bases, leaving 13 bases not matched to a gene. The CDR3 nucleotides are TGTGCCAGCAGCTTATCGGGACATCGAGGGGGCGTTGAAAAACTGTTTTTT. Its protein product is CASSLSGHRGGVEKLFF.

The V gene is TRBV5-1, the J gene TRBJ2-5, with 11 bases identical to TRBD2. The germline V gene has CDR1 SGHRS and CDR2 YFSETQ. Trimming cost V 0 bases and J 12 bases; bases outside gene matches: 4. The CDR3 is made up of 13 amino acids. The CDR3 sequence is CASSLESLAGEYF. The CDR3 nucleotides read TGCGCCAGCAGCTTGGAATCACTAGCGGGGGAGTACTTC. Based on the CDR3 plus reference TRBV5-1 and TRBJ2-5, the full variable domain is KAGVTQTPRYLIKTRGQQVTLSCSPISGHRSVSWYQQTPGQGLQFLFEYFSETQRNKGNFPGRFSGRQFSNSRSEMNVSTLELGDSALYLCASSLESLAGEYFGPGTRLLVL.